The table lists the clone carrying this T cell receptor beta chain with many counts. Its target is not known. This record belongs to a study of T-cell memory formation after mild COVID-19. Study findings and constraints: CD8+ contracting clones occupied EMRA, while CD4+ ones occupied mainly CM and EM. Within pre-infection memory, some responding clones were found, suggesting cross-reactive memory joined.

TCR alpha and TCR beta cDNA libraries with sample barcodes and UMIs came from 5'RACE using constant-segment primers. TCRdb processed the 5' RACE reads anew with MiXCR; each CDR3 protein has one entry. The data show roughly 350,000 distinct CDR3 sequences, with roughly 13% seen just once and around a fifth held by the top ten. This CDR3 is built from 14 residues. The V gene end was trimmed by 6 bases and the J gene end by 5 bases; junction bases not matched to a gene: 6. Germline CDR1 is SGHKS and CDR2 is YYEKEE (reference sequence). Sample: PBMCs or a T cell subset sorted from them (not recorded which). The TCR sequence derives from a man aged 18 to 30 who had mild COVID-19 (a few samples of this study predate the infection). Cell type and time point are not known. V usage is TRBV5-5 and J usage is TRBJ2-2; 8 nucleotides align to TRBD1. This CDR3 reads CASIPGQGTGELFF. The CDR3 DNA is TGTGCCAGCATCCCCGGACAGGGTACCGGGGAGCTGTTTTTT.